This TCR beta chain derives from a study of T cell clonotyping in hematopoietic cell transplantation. Study-level points and caveats: Graft donor and pretransplant recipient Inverse Simpson Index values predicted broader posttransplant TCR diversity. Pathologically expanded recipient clonotypes increased progressively from day 30 to day 180 as diversity fell. No sorting was done, leaving CD4 and CD8 contributions mixed. At the given depth, recipient repertoires were over 97% de novo clonotypes.

Deletions cut 1 base from V and 3 bases from J, with 12 bases between. This CDR3 contains 15 residues. Germline V lookup: CDR1 SGHTA, CDR2 FQGNSA. Data came from immunoSEQ multiplex PCR; TCRdb stores just in-frame clones and leaves some out. This sample has about 15,000 clones, with about nine tenths found just once. Of note for this clone: What it binds is unknown.

The sample was peripheral blood mononuclear cells. V gene TRBV7-2 combines with J gene TRBJ1-2, with D possibly matching TRBD1 (6 bases). This sequence was found in a man aged 50 to 60 in good health. Some clones in this sample may be carry-over from other donors' samples. The chain's CDR3 is CASSLVRGADYGYTF. CDR3 in DNA: TGTGCCAGCAGCTTAGTCCGGGGGGCTGACTATGGCTACACCTTC.